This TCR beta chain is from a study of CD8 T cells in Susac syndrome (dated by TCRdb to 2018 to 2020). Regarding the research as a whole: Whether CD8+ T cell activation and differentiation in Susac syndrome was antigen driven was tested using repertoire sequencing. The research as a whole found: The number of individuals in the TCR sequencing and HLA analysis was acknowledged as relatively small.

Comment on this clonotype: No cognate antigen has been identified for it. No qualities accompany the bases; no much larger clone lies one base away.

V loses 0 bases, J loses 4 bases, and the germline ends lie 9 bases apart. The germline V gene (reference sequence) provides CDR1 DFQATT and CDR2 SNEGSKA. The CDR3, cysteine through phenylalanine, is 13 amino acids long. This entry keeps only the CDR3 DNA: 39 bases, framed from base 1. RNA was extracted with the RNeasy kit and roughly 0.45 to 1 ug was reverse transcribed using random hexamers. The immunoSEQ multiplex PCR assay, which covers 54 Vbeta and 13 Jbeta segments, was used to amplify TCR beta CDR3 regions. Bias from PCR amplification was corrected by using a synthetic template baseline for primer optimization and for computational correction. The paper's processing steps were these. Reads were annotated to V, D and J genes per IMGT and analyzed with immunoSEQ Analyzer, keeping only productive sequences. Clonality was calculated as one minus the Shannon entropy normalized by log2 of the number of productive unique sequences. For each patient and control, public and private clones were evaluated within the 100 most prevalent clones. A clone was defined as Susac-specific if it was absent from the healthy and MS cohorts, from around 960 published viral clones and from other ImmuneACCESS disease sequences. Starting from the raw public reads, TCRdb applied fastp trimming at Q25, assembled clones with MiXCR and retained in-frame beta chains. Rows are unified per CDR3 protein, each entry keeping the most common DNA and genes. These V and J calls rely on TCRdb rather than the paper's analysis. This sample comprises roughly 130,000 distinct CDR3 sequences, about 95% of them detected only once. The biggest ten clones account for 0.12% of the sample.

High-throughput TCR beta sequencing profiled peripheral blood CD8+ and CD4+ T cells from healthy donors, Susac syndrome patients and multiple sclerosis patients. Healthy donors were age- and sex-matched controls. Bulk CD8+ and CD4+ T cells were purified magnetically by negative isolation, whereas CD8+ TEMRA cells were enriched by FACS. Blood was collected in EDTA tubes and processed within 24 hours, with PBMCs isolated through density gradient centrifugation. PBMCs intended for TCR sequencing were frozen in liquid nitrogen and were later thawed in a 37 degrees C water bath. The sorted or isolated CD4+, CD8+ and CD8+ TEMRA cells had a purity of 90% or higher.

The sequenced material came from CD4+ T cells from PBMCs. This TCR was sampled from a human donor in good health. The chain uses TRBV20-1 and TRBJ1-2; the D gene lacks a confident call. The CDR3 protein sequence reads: CSARDLRSYGYTF. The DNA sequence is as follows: TGCAGTGCTAGAGATCTCCGGTCCTATGGCTACACCTTC.